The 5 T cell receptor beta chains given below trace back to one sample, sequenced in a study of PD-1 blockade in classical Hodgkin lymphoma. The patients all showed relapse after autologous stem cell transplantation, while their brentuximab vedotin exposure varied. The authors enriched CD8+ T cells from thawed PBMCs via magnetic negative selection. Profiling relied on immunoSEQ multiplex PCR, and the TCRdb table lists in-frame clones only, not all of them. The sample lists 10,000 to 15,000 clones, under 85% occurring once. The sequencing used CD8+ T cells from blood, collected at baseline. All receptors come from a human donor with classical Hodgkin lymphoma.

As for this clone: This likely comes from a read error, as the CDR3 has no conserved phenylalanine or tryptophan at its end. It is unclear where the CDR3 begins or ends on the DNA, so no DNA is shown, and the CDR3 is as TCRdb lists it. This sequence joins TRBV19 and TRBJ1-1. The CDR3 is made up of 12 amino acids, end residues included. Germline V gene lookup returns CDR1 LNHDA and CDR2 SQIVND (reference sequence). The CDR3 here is CASSTEAVGPTM.

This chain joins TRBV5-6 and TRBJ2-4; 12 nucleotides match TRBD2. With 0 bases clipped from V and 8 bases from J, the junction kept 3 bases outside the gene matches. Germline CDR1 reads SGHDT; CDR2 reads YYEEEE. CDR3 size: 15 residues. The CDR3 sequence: CASSLASGGADIQYF. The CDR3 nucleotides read TGTGCCAGCAGCTTGGCTAGCGGGGGGGCTGACATTCAGTACTTC.

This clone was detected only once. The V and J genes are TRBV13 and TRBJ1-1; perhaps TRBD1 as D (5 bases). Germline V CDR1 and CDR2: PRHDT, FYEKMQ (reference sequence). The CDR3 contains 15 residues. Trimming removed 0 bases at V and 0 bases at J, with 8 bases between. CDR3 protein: CASSLGGDVNTEAFF. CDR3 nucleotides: TGTGCCAGCAGCTTAGGGGGGGACGTGAACACTGAAGCTTTCTTT.

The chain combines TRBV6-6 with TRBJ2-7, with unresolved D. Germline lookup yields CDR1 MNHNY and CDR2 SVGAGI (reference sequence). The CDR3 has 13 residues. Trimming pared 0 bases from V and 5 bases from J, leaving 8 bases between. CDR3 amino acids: CASSYSHLDEQYF. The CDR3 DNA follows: TGTGCCAGCAGTTACTCGCACTTAGACGAGCAGTACTTC.

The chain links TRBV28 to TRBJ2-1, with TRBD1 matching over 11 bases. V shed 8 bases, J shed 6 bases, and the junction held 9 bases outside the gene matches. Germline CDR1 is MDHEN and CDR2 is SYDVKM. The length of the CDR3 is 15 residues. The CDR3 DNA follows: TGTGCCAGCGAGATTGGTGGGACAGGGGGCAATGAGCAGTTCTTC. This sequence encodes CASEIGGTGGNEQFF. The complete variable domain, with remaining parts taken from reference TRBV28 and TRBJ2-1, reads DVKVTQSSRYLVKRTGEKVFLECVQDMDHENMFWYRQDPGLGLRLIYFSYDVKMKEKGDIPEGYSVSREKKERFSLILESASTNQTSMYLCASEIGGTGGNEQFFGPGTRLTVL.